These 6 T cell receptor beta chains share one sample of origin, sequenced in a study of CD4 and CD8 cells across lung adenocarcinoma regions. One entry per CDR3 protein results from TCRdb running MiXCR on the PCR reads. The repertoire includes approximately 20,000 distinct CDR3 sequences, roughly 46% of them detected once, and approximately 19% sits in the top ten. The sample was CD4+ T cells from the margin of a lung tumor. Every receptor here comes from a male donor with lung adenocarcinoma. The CD4 and CD8 labels of this study may be unreliable.

J is TRBJ2-7 and V is TRBV10-3, with TRBD2 identical over 10 bases. CDR1 and CDR2 (germline): ENHRY, SYGVKD. The CDR3 loop spans 15 amino acids. Trimming at V came to 2 bases and at J to 3 bases, leaving 4 bases not matched to a gene. The CDR3 bases are TGTGCCATCAGTGAGGGTAGCGGGAGGAACTACGAGCAGTACTTC. It encodes CAISEGSGRNYEQYF.

This clonotype was counted a few times. The CDR3 coding sequence is TGTGCCAGCAGTTTATTTGCAGGGTCAGATACGCAGTATTTT. Protein sequence: CASSLFAGSDTQYF. The chain joins TRBV27 to TRBJ2-3; the D gene is possibly TRBD1 (5 bases). V was clipped by 1 base and J by 4 bases, with 9 bases between them. The CDR3 is 14 amino acids. Germline assignment: CDR1 MNHEY and CDR2 SMNVEV (reference sequence).

This clonotype was seen ten or more times. The chain joins TRBV6-1 to TRBJ2-3; 10 bases match TRBD2. The CDR3 runs to 14 residues. The V and J ends lost 2 bases and 4 bases, in that order; junction bases with no gene match: 0. Germline CDR1 and CDR2: MNHNS and SASEGT. Written as DNA, the CDR3 is TGTGCCAGCAGTGAACTAGCGGGAGCAGATACGCAGTATTTT. Amino acids: CASSELAGADTQYF.

This clonotype appeared a few times. CDR3 sequence: CASTPGNTEAFF. The CDR3 bases are TGTGCCAGCACGCCGGGGAACACTGAAGCTTTCTTT. The J gene is TRBJ1-1, the V gene TRBV25-1, with D unresolved. This CDR3 comprises 12 residues. V was pared by 7 bases and J by 1 base, with 7 bases between. Germline V gene lookup returns CDR1 MGHDK and CDR2 SYGVNS.

The chain has TRBV6-5 and TRBJ2-2, with D perhaps matching TRBD1 or TRBD2 (6 bases each). Deletions cut 2 bases from V and 4 bases from J, with 11 bases between. This CDR3 spans 15 amino acids. CDR1 is MNHEY and CDR2 is SVGAGI in the germline V gene. CDR3 in amino acids: CASSYGGPGTGELFF. The DNA of the CDR3 is TGTGCCAGCAGTTACGGGGGGCCGGGCACCGGGGAGCTGTTTTTT.

This clonotype came up many times. A much bigger clone sits one base away, suggesting this may be a read error. This rearrangement joins TRBV9 to TRBJ2-3, with unresolved D. Germline V gene lookup returns CDR1 SGDLS and CDR2 YYNGEE. This CDR3 contains 12 residues. The V end lost 4 bases, the J end lost 1 base, and 4 bases lay between the germline ends. The CDR3 nucleotides read TGTGCCAGCAGCTTAGGCACAGATACGCAGTATTTT. Residues: CASSLGTDTQYF. Full variable domain (missing parts from reference TRBV9 and TRBJ2-3): DSGVTQTPKHLITATGQRVTLRCSPRSGDLSVYWYQQSLDQGLQFLIQYYNGEERAKGNILERFSAQQFPDLHSELNLSSLELGDSALYFCASSLGTDTQYFGPGTRLTVL.